The rows below give T cell receptor beta chains drawn from one sample of a study of human T cells and chemical hapten exposure. A single record per CDR3 protein comes from TCRdb applying MiXCR to the RACE reads. The sample consists of about 99,000 distinct CDR3 sequences, 9.5% to 15% of them appearing once. Sample: whole blood, taken in connection with sensitization to the hapten diphenylcyclopropenone (DPC). The receptors were sampled from a woman between 40 and 50 years old with alopecia areata. Some clones in this sample may be carry-over from other donors' samples. The CDR3 runs from the conserved cysteine through the conserved F or W. Each record gives: V gene, J gene, D gene, clone size, CDR3 DNA, CDR3 protein. A D gene is named only where the DNA matches it firmly. Clone size is given for some rows only: seen once, a few or many times, or a class if the clone is expanded.

V: TRBV28
J: TRBJ2-2
D: -
size: many
DNA: TGTGCCAGCAGTTTACTTGGTACCGCGAACACCGGGGAGCTGTTTTTT
CDR3: CASSLLGTANTGELFF

V: TRBV15
J: TRBJ1-4
D: -
size: few
DNA: TGTGCCACCAGCAGCAGCAGGGCAACTAATGAAAAACTGTTTTTT
CDR3: CATSSSRATNEKLFF

V: TRBV2
J: TRBJ1-6
D: -
size: -
DNA: TGTGCCAGCACCGTGGAGGGCGGAGATAATTCACCCCTCCACTTT
CDR3: CASTVEGGDNSPLHF

V: TRBV29-1
J: TRBJ2-4
D: TRBD1
size: -
DNA: TGCAGCGCCGACAGGGGAGGAAACATTCAGTACTTC
CDR3: CSADRGGNIQYF

V: TRBV29-1
J: TRBJ2-7
D: -
size: few
DNA: TGCAGCGCCCGGTCAGGATACGAGCAGTACTTC
CDR3: CSARSGYEQYF

V: TRBV20-1
J: TRBJ1-1
D: TRBD1
size: many
DNA: TGCAGTGCTCGATCAGGGGGAATGAACACTGAAGCTTTCTTT
CDR3: CSARSGGMNTEAFF

V: TRBV4-3
J: TRBJ2-3
D: TRBD1
size: many
DNA: TGCGCCAGCAGCCAAGTTTCGGACAGGGGCACAGATACGCAGTATTTT
CDR3: CASSQVSDRGTDTQYF

V: TRBV20-1
J: TRBJ1-1
D: -
size: many
DNA: TGCAGTGCCGAAGGACTGTTGAACACTGAAGCTTTCTTT
CDR3: CSAEGLLNTEAFF

V: TRBV20-1
J: TRBJ2-1
D: -
size: many
DNA: TGCAGTGCGGCCGCTACGTTTAACAATGAGCAGTTCTTC
CDR3: CSAAATFNNEQFF

V: TRBV2
J: TRBJ1-1
D: -
size: -
DNA: TGTGCCAGCAGCCCAGGGGAGGGCACTGAAGCTTTCTTT
CDR3: CASSPGEGTEAFF

V: TRBV4-3
J: TRBJ1-1
D: -
size: many
DNA: TGCGCCAGCAGCCAAGATAACCTCGCCGTATCGGCTTTCTTT
CDR3: CASSQDNLAVSAFF

V: TRBV4-1
J: TRBJ2-1
D: -
size: many
DNA: TGCGCCAGCAGACGGGGACTGGCGAATTACAATGAGCAGTTCTTC
CDR3: CASRRGLANYNEQFF

V: TRBV10-3
J: TRBJ2-1
D: TRBD2
size: few
DNA: TGTGCCTTTTCACTAGCGGGAGGCAATGAGCAGTTCTTC
CDR3: CAFSLAGGNEQFF

V: TRBV7-9
J: TRBJ2-1
D: TRBD2
size: few
DNA: TGTGCCAGCAGCTTACCCCCTCGACTAGCGGGAGTGCTGAATGAGCAGTTCTTC
CDR3: CASSLPPRLAGVLNEQFF

V: TRBV27
J: TRBJ1-1
D: TRBD1
size: -
DNA: TGTGCCAGCACCGAACGACAGGGAATCACTGAAGCTTTCTTT
CDR3: CASTERQGITEAFF

V: TRBV28
J: TRBJ2-3
D: -
size: -
DNA: TGTGCCAGCGTTTCAGGGGACACAGATACGCAGTATTTT
CDR3: CASVSGDTDTQYF

V: TRBV18
J: TRBJ2-3
D: TRBD1
size: few
DNA: TGTGCCAGCTCACCAGGGACAGCTGATACGCAGTATTTT
CDR3: CASSPGTADTQYF

V: TRBV6-2/TRBV6-3
J: TRBJ1-5
D: -
size: many
DNA: TGTGCCAGCAGTTACATCGGTAGCAATCAGCCCCAGCATTTT
CDR3: CASSYIGSNQPQHF

V: TRBV29-1
J: TRBJ2-5
D: TRBD1
size: -
DNA: TGCAGCGTTCGTACAGGGGGGGAGACCCAGTACTTC
CDR3: CSVRTGGETQYF

V: TRBV6-2/TRBV6-3
J: TRBJ1-1
D: -
size: -
DNA: TGTGCCAGCAGTTACTCGGTTATGGGTTGGAGGGGAAGCACTGAAGCTTTCTTT
CDR3: CASSYSVMGWRGSTEAFF

V: TRBV5-4
J: TRBJ1-6
D: TRBD1
size: -
DNA: TGTGCCAGCAGCTCGGGACAGGGGGCATTTTCACCCCTCCACTTT
CDR3: CASSSGQGAFSPLHF

V: TRBV21-1
J: TRBJ1-5
D: -
size: few
DNA: TGTGCCAGCAGCATCTTGACAGGGAAGCATCGGAGCAATCAGCCCCAGCATTTT
CDR3: CASSILTGKHRSNQPQHF

V: TRBV24-1
J: TRBJ1-5
D: -
size: -
DNA: TGTGCCACCAGCACACGACAGTCCAATCAGCCCCAGCATTTT
CDR3: CATSTRQSNQPQHF

V: TRBV28
J: TRBJ2-7
D: -
size: many
DNA: TGTGCCAGCAGCCCTGTAGGGGTACTCTCCTACGAGCAGTACTTC
CDR3: CASSPVGVLSYEQYF

V: TRBV29-1
J: TRBJ2-6
D: TRBD2
size: many
DNA: TGCAGCGTTGCGGAATTAGCGGGAGGGCCTGGGGCCAACGTCCTGACTTTC
CDR3: CSVAELAGGPGANVLTF

V: TRBV19
J: TRBJ1-5
D: -
size: -
DNA: TGTGCCAGTTCAGGGTTCTCAGCCCAGCATTTT
CDR3: CASSGFSAQHF

V: TRBV20-1
J: TRBJ2-1
D: -
size: -
DNA: TGCAGTGCTTACGGACTATTCTCCTACAATGAGCAGTTCTTC
CDR3: CSAYGLFSYNEQFF

V: TRBV10-2
J: TRBJ1-5
D: TRBD1
size: few
DNA: TGCGCCAGCAGTGACCGGACAGGGGGCAATCAGCCCCAGCATTTT
CDR3: CASSDRTGGNQPQHF

V: TRBV7-3
J: TRBJ2-3
D: TRBD2
size: once
DNA: TGTGCCAGCAGCTGGGGACTAGCGGGAGGCGATACGCAGTATTTT
CDR3: CASSWGLAGGDTQYF

V: TRBV7-3
J: TRBJ2-2
D: -
size: many
DNA: TGTGCCAGCAGCTTAACGTCGGGCACCGGGGAGCTGTTTTTT
CDR3: CASSLTSGTGELFF

V: TRBV6-5
J: TRBJ2-3
D: -
size: few
DNA: TGTGCCAGCAGTTATGAGTTAAGGAGCACAGATACGCAGTATTTT
CDR3: CASSYELRSTDTQYF

V: TRBV7-9
J: TRBJ1-1
D: -
size: few
DNA: TGTGCCAGCAGTACAGGTCATACAGTTAACACTGAAGCTTTCTTT
CDR3: CASSTGHTVNTEAFF

V: TRBV18
J: TRBJ1-3
D: -
size: -
DNA: TGTGCCAGCTCACCCCGGTCCGGCGCCGGAAACACCATATATTTT
CDR3: CASSPRSGAGNTIYF

V: TRBV20-1
J: TRBJ1-5
D: TRBD1
size: few
DNA: TGCAGTGCTAGACAGGGGGCTAGCAATCAGCCCCAGCATTTT
CDR3: CSARQGASNQPQHF

V: TRBV7-6
J: TRBJ2-5
D: -
size: few
DNA: TGTGCCAGCAGCTTAGAGGAGGTAGAGACCCAGTACTTC
CDR3: CASSLEEVETQYF

V: TRBV5-1
J: TRBJ1-5
D: -
size: many
DNA: TGCGCCAGCAGCTTGGACGGACAGCCCAATCAGCCCCAGCATTTT
CDR3: CASSLDGQPNQPQHF